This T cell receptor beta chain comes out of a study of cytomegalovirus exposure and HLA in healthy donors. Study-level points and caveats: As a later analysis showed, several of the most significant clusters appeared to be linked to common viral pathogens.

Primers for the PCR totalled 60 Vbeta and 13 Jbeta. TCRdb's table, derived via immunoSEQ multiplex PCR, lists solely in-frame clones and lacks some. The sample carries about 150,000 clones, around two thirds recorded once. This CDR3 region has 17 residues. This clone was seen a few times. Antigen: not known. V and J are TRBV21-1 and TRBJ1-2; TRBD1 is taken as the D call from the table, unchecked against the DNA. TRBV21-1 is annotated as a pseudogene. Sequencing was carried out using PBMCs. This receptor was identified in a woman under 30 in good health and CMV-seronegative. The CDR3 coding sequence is TGTGCCAGCAGCGGCCGGGACAGGCGAGGGTCTATCTATGGCTACACCTTC. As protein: CASSGRDRRGSIYGYTF.